Reported below is one TCR beta chain. Its antigen is undetermined. These data belong to a study of cytomegalovirus exposure and HLA in healthy donors. Study-level points and caveats: Associated with HLA alleles at 0.05 false discovery rate in a later analysis were about 17,000 TCR beta sequences. Presence/absence comparisons presumed near-even sequencing depth among donors.

PCR used 60 Vbeta primers and 13 Jbeta primers. Repertoires were generated with immunoSEQ multiplex PCR, while TCRdb's copy carries only in-frame clones and drops some. Of about 70,000 clones in the sample, around 68% were seen once. The CDR3 is made up of 13 amino acids. V dropped 8 bases and J dropped 9; count of bases not matched to a gene: 8. CDR1 is SGHRS, CDR2 YFSETQ, per germline. This TCR derives from a woman aged 25 to 39 in good health and CMV-seronegative. This chain joins TRBV5-1 and TRBJ1-6; 7 bases are shared with TRBD1. The sequencing sample was made of PBMCs. In DNA form, the CDR3 reads TGCGCCAGTTGGGACAGTCGAAGTTCACCCCTCCACTTT. This sequence encodes CASWDSRSSPLHF. Full variable domain (outside the CDR3, taken from reference TRBV5-1 and TRBJ1-6): KAGVTQTPRYLIKTRGQQVTLSCSPISGHRSVSWYQQTPGQGLQFLFEYFSETQRNKGNFPGRFSGRQFSNSRSEMNVSTLELGDSALYLCASWDSRSSPLHFGNGTRLTVT.